This is a list of T cell receptor beta chains from one sample in a study of T cells in localized non-small cell lung cancer. Method: immunoSEQ multiplex PCR; TCRdb's copy keeps in-frame clones and lacks some. This sample has about 70,000 clones, with about four fifths found just once. This material consisted of peripheral blood, taken before any cancer treatment. These receptors all stem from a female donor at least 60 years old with stage I lung adenocarcinoma. CDR3s include the opening cysteine and the closing phenylalanine or tryptophan. D genes are given only for firm matches. Clone size is shown for a subset of rows, as once, few, many or a class of expanded clone.

D	V	size	J	CDR3	DNA
.	TRBV7-9	.	TRBJ2-3	CASSPTLNLRADTQYF	TGTGCCAGCAGCCCCACCTTGAACCTCCGGGCAGATACGCAGTATTTT
.	TRBV6-1	.	TRBJ2-2	CASTNTGELFF	TGTGCCAGCACGAACACCGGGGAGCTGTTTTTT
.	TRBV12-2	.	TRBJ1-2	CASRSCLRRERLLHGYTF	TGTGCAAGTCGCTCATGCCTAAGGCGCGAGAGGCTCCTTCATGGCTACACCTTC
.	TRBV9	.	TRBJ1-2	CASSLVPRGGGYTF	TGTGCCAGCAGCCTAGTGCCTCGGGGGGGAGGCTACACCTTC
TRBD1	TRBV29-1	once	TRBJ1-4	CSAGTGDEKLFF	TGCAGCGCCGGGACAGGGGATGAAAAACTGTTTTTT
.	TRBV5-5	.	TRBJ1-5	CASSGQYGNQPQHF	TGTGCCAGCAGCGGACAGTATGGCAATCAGCCCCAGCATTTT
.	TRBV7-8	.	TRBJ1-4	CASSAGEGRAEKLFF	TGTGCCAGCAGCGCTGGGGAGGGACGGGCTGAAAAACTGTTTTTT
.	TRBV13	.	TRBJ2-3	CASSPGGRSDTQYF	TGTGCCAGCAGCCCTGGCGGAAGGTCAGATACGCAGTATTTT
.	TRBV2	.	TRBJ2-5	CASRRQQETQYF	TGTGCCAGCAGACGACAGCAAGAGACCCAGTACTTC
.	TRBV12-2	once	TRBJ2-1	CASRFLGQGSSGIYNEQFF	TGTGCAAGTCGCTTCCTGGGACAGGGCTCTAGCGGAATCTACAATGAGCAGTTCTTC
TRBD2	TRBV7-2	.	TRBJ2-7	CASSFFSPYGGASYEQYF	TGTGCCAGCAGCTTTTTCTCCCCCTACGGGGGGGCCTCCTACGAGCAGTACTTC
.	TRBV20-1	.	TRBJ1-2	CSARSVAGYTF	TGCAGCGCGAGGTCGGTCGCTGGTTACACCTTC
.	TRBV5-1	.	TRBJ1-1	CASSYTEPGISTEAFF	TGCGCCAGCAGCTATACGGAACCAGGGATTAGCACTGAAGCTTTCTTT
TRBD2	TRBV11-1	.	TRBJ2-3	CASSFNLAGGLITTDTQYF	TGTGCCAGCAGCTTCAACCTAGCGGGAGGGCTGATAACCACAGATACGCAGTATTTT